This T cell receptor beta chain was observed in a study of radiotherapy plus CTLA-4 blockade in lung cancer. Measured with immunoSEQ multiplex PCR; TCRdb has only the in-frame clones, and not every one. The profile shows about 59,000 clones, approximately 65% of them singletons. The germline gives CDR1 PRHDT, CDR2 FYEKMQ (reference sequence). This CDR3 contains 14 residues. J gave up 4 bases and V 4 bases, and 6 bases lay outside the gene matches. The source was peripheral blood, collected from a patient treated with radiotherapy plus ipilimumab. The rearrangement uses TRBV13 and TRBJ2-5; 7 nucleotides agree with TRBD1. This TCR derives from a human donor with non-small cell lung cancer whose response to radiotherapy plus ipilimumab could not be evaluated. The CDR3 DNA reads TGTGCCAGCAGCTCAAGGGCAGGGGGAGAGACCCAGTACTTC. Residues: CASSSRAGGETQYF.